This section outlines one TCR beta chain sequence together with its context. This specimen belongs to a study of blood T cell repertoires in COVID-19. The overall study: Acute and convalescent COVID-19 specimens originated in the United States, Italy and Spain.

Some clones are missing from TCRdb's copy, which holds only in-frame ones; the method was immunoSEQ multiplex PCR. Among fewer than 100,000 clones listed, over 75% were seen once. This CDR3 has 12 amino acids. V lost 1 base and J lost 7, with 7 bases in between. Germline CDR1 SGHDN, CDR2 FVKESK. The chain couples TRBV14 to TRBJ1-2; D remains unclear. Material: peripheral blood. The source of this sequence is a man between 60 and 75 years old with acute or convalescent COVID-19. CDR3 amino acids: CASSQVPIGYTF. The CDR3 nucleotides read TGTGCCAGCAGCCAAGTCCCAATTGGCTACACCTTC.